The next 18 T cell receptor beta chains were all read from a single sample in a study of T cells expressing NK-cell markers. For each CDR3 protein, TCRdb gives one entry from its re-call of the 5' RACE reads, without DNA. The table for this sample gives 250,000 or so distinct CDR3 sequences. Material: blood T cells: a sorted CD56 or NKG2C T cell subset, CD4+ or CD8+ T cells, or bulk PBMC T cells (not recorded which). The receptor set was obtained from a woman aged 18 to 75 in good health.

This sequence joins TRBV30 and TRBJ2-6; TCRdb selects TRBD2, and the lack of DNA leaves this call unchecked. CDR3 length: 15 amino acids. Germline lookup yields CDR1 GTSNPN and CDR2 SVGIG (reference sequence). This CDR3 reads CAWSRGEAGANVLTF. Looking up the rest from reference TRBV30 and TRBJ2-6 gives the full variable domain: SQTIHQWPATLVQPVGSPLSLECTVEGTSNPNLYWYRQAAGRGLQLLFYSVGIGQISSEVPQNLSASRPQDRQFILSSKKLLLSDSGFYLCAWSRGEAGANVLTFGAGSRLTVL.

The chain combines TRBV28 with TRBJ2-5; there is no DNA to check the TCRdb D call of TRBD2. Looked up from germline, CDR1 is MDHEN and CDR2 is SYDVKM. CDR3 size: 15 residues. The CDR3 loop is CASSNSGSGDETQYF.

This sequence joins TRBV7-7 and TRBJ1-1; TCRdb's D call of TRBD1 is untestable without DNA. Germline CDR1 SSHAT, CDR2 FNYEAQ (reference sequence). The CDR3 runs to 13 residues. The CDR3 sequence is CASSPMGVSEAFF.

The J gene is TRBJ2-1, the V gene TRBV12-3 or TRBV12-4. The length of the CDR3 is 14 residues. The CDR3 sequence: CASSFAVTYNEQFF.

The chain couples TRBV29-1 to TRBJ2-3; the TCRdb call, TRBD1, lacks DNA for checking. The CDR3 covers 14 residues. The germline gives CDR1 SQVTM, CDR2 ANQGSEA. CDR3 protein: CSVTQASITDTQYF.

The chain recombines TRBV2 with TRBJ2-3; TCRdb's D call of TRBD2 is untestable without DNA. The germline V gene has CDR1 SNHLY and CDR2 FYNNEI. The CDR3 consists of 14 residues. The CDR3 spells CASKRTEGTDTQYF.

The CDR3 sequence is CSARGRGGPTTLQYF. The rearrangement joins TRBV20-1 to TRBJ2-7; the TCRdb call, TRBD2, lacks DNA for checking. The CDR3 runs to 15 residues. Germline CDR1 reads DFQATT; CDR2 reads SNEGSKA (reference sequence).

The chain has TRBV10-1 and TRBJ2-2. CDR1 and CDR2 (germline): WNHNN, SYGVQD (reference sequence). The CDR3 has 17 residues. CDR3 in amino acids: CASSESGTFANTGELFF.

The chain is built from TRBV7-2 and TRBJ2-1; the TCRdb call, TRBD1, lacks DNA for checking. Germline-derived CDR1 and CDR2 are SGHTA and FQGNSA. This CDR3 is built from 16 residues. CDR3 amino acids: CASSFVAGTGYNEQFF.

The V and J genes are TRBV7-2 and TRBJ2-3; TCRdb returns TRBD2, unconfirmable since there is no DNA. The germline gives CDR1 SGHTA, CDR2 FQGNSA. This CDR3 spans 16 amino acids. The CDR3 reads CASSLGLAGNTDTQYF.

The V call is TRBV20-1, the J call TRBJ2-5; TCRdb reports TRBD1, a call that lacks DNA to check it against. This CDR3 region has 14 residues. Germline-derived CDR1 and CDR2 are DFQATT and SNEGSKA (reference sequence). CDR3 residues: CSARGSQGWETQYF.

The chain uses TRBV7-2 and TRBJ2-5; TCRdb indicates TRBD1, and absent DNA this call remains unverified. The CDR3 covers 15 residues. Germline values: CDR1 SGHTA, CDR2 FQGNSA. The CDR3 region is CASTFWGAYQETQYF.

The chain combines TRBV20-1 with TRBJ2-7; TCRdb selects TRBD1, and the lack of DNA leaves this call unchecked. The CDR3 sequence is 15 residues long. Germline values: CDR1 DFQATT, CDR2 SNEGSKA (reference sequence). The CDR3 is CSARIPSGSFHEQYF.

V usage is TRBV5-1 and J usage is TRBJ2-2; the D call from TCRdb, TRBD1, cannot be confirmed without DNA. The CDR3 is made up of 15 amino acids. Germline V gives CDR1 SGHRS, CDR2 YFSETQ. The CDR3 sequence is CASSFGQGIPGELFF.

The CDR3 region is CASSPETGGYEQYF. The genes are TRBV11-2 and TRBJ2-7; TCRdb's D call, TRBD1, is unchecked because there is no DNA. The CDR3 covers 14 residues. CDR1 and CDR2 (germline): SGHAT, FQNNGV.

The chain uses TRBV5-6 and TRBJ2-4; checking the TCRdb D call of TRBD1 is not possible without DNA. Germline lookup yields CDR1 SGHDT and CDR2 YYEEEE. This CDR3 comprises 17 residues. CDR3 in amino acids: CASSTAAGGLAKNIQYF.

The chain combines TRBV24-1 with TRBJ1-2. The CDR3 has 14 residues. Germline lookup yields CDR1 KGHDR and CDR2 SFDVKD. CDR3 amino acids: CATSDGGEASGYTF.

CDR3 loop: CASSQDHKLSTYGYTF. The gene calls are TRBV3-1 and TRBJ1-2; TCRdb lists TRBD1, though no DNA is available to test this call. Germline assignment: CDR1 LGHDT and CDR2 YNNKEL (reference sequence). CDR3 length: 16 residues.